This T cell receptor beta chain was captured in a study of blood T cells in healthy people across ages. Broader study findings: There were more naive CD4+ cells and higher diversity in long-lived donors than in aged donors.

The length of the CDR3 is 14 residues. Germline loops: CDR1 GTSNPN, CDR2 SVGIG (reference sequence). Trimming removed 4 bases from V and 3 bases from J; junction bases left unmatched: 9. Isolation recovered at least 7 million PBMCs from every sample. This clonotype was seen many times. What it binds is unknown. A second PCR of 7 to 11 cycles used a sample-barcoded 5' primer and a J-beta primer mix. TCRdb passed the 5' RACE reads through MiXCR, listing each CDR3 protein once. The repertoire has roughly 650,000 distinct CDR3 sequences, approximately 31% of them found once; the top ten carry approximately 15%.

Sequenced material: blood. The V gene is TRBV30, the J gene TRBJ2-7, with TRBD1 identical over 7 bases. The receptor was isolated from a woman of 80 years or more in good health. CDR3 residues: CAWTFSDRYYEQYF. The CDR3 DNA sequence: TGTGCCTGGACTTTCTCGGACAGGTACTACGAGCAGTACTTC.